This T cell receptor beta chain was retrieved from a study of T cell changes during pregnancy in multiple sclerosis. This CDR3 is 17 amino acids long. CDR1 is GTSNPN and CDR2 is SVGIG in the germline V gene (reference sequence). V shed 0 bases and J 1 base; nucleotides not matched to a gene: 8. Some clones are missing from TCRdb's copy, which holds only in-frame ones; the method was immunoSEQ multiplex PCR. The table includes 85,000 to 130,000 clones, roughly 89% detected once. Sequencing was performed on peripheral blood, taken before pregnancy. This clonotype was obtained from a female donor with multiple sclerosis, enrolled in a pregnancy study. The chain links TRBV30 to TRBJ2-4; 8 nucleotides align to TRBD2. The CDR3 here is CAWSVRGGLVAKNIQYF. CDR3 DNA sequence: TGTGCCTGGAGTGTCCGCGGGGGGCTCGTGGCCAAAAACATTCAGTACTTC.